This T cell receptor (beta chain) was obtained from a study of CD8+CD57+ T cells in acquired aplastic anemia. Across the whole study: Sorted CD4+ and CD8+ cell DNA averaged around 3 ug.

It was patients with CD8+CD57+ cell expansion by flow cytometry who were chosen for sequencing. General study results and limits: Statistical testing detected no significant gap in CD8+ Simpson's diversity between patients and controls. The number of CD8+ CDR3 sequences shared by patients and controls was roughly 31.

This clonotype was recorded a few times. Its cognate antigen is unknown. TCR beta VDJ and CDR3 profiling used genomic DNA as template. MiXCR was run by TCRdb on the reads, yielding one entry per CDR3 protein. The sample holds 220,000 or so distinct CDR3 sequences; 65% are singletons and the top ten take around 60%. The germline CDR1 and CDR2 sequences are SGHTS and YDEGEE. J gave up 2 bases and V 4 bases, and 11 bases lay outside the gene matches. There are 16 residues in the CDR3. The chain employs TRBV5-8 and TRBJ2-7; 8 bases are shared with TRBD2. The TCR originated in a human donor with aplastic anemia. Material: sorted CD4+, CD8+, or CD8+CD57+ T cells (not recorded which) from PBMCs. The CDR3 loop reads CASSAHQSGGPYEQYF. The CDR3, as DNA: TGTGCCAGCAGCGCTCACCAGTCGGGGGGGCCCTACGAGCAGTACTTC.